Presented here are 30 T cell receptor beta chains from one specimen sequenced in a study of blood T cell repertoires in COVID-19. The assay was immunoSEQ multiplex PCR, and TCRdb's table has in-frame clones only and misses some. The repertoire holds 90,000 to 120,000 clones, with under 75% as singletons. The sequenced sample was peripheral blood. The receptors here all came from an elderly man with acute or convalescent COVID-19.

The chain joins TRBV28 to TRBJ1-5; D is uncertain. CDR1 and CDR2 (germline): MDHEN, SYDVKM. This CDR3 spans 12 amino acids. V lost 11 bases, J lost 7 bases, and 15 bases lay in between. CDR3 protein: CAAGGVGQPQHF. The CDR3 DNA reads as TGTGCCGCGGGCGGGGTCGGCCAGCCCCAGCATTTT.

This chain connects TRBV10-3 to TRBJ2-5; the D gene is possibly TRBD1 (5 bases). V lost 8 bases and J lost 4, with 8 bases in between. The CDR3 has 11 residues. CDR1 and CDR2 from the germline V gene are ENHRY and SYGVKD. The CDR3 nucleotides read TGTGCCATCGGCGACAGAGAGACCCAGTACTTC. Translating it yields CAIGDRETQYF.

This clone appeared once. V usage is TRBV10-3 and J usage is TRBJ2-3; maybe TRBD1 (6 bases). Germline CDR1 reads ENHRY; CDR2 reads SYGVKD. The length of the CDR3 is 14 residues. V was pared by 5 bases and J by 4 bases, with 13 bases between. Written as DNA, the CDR3 is TGTGCCATCAGTAACCAGGGACAATCAGATACGCAGTATTTT. Amino acid sequence: CAISNQGQSDTQYF.

The table lists this clone with a few counts. This chain connects TRBV9 to TRBJ2-7; 8 bases are shared with TRBD2. The CDR3 is 15 residues long. The germline CDR1 and CDR2 sequences are SGDLS and YYNGEE. J was trimmed by 2 bases and V by 3 bases; bases with no gene match: 7. CDR3: CASSGGPGLAYEQYF. The CDR3 DNA is TGTGCCAGCAGCGGAGGCCCGGGACTAGCCTACGAGCAGTACTTC.

The CDR3 nucleotides are TGTGCCAGCAGTCCACAGGTCCGAGGTACCTATAATTCACCCCTCCACTTT. Encoded protein: CASSPQVRGTYNSPLHF. The chain links TRBV28 to TRBJ1-6; D perhaps matches TRBD1 (5 bases). In germline, CDR1 is MDHEN, CDR2 SYDVKM. This CDR3 region has 17 residues. Trimming cost V 5 bases and J 2 bases, with 16 bases left between them.

The chain has TRBV19 and TRBJ2-3; a possible D gene is TRBD1 (5 bases). Per the germline V gene, CDR1 is LNHDA and CDR2 is SQIVND (reference sequence). Trimming cost V 5 bases and J 8 bases, with 17 bases left between them. The CDR3 contains 14 residues. DNA for the CDR3: TGTGCCAGTAGTGTCCGCAGGGAATTAGGTACGCAGTATTTT. Translated: CASSVRRELGTQYF. Full variable domain (rest looked up from reference TRBV19 and TRBJ2-3): DGGITQSPKYLFRKEGQNVTLSCEQNLNHDAMYWYRQDPGQGLRLIYYSQIVNDFQKGDIAEGYSVSREKKESFPLTVTSAQKNPTAFYLCASSVRRELGTQYFGPGTRLTVL.

J is TRBJ2-1 and V is TRBV14, with no clear D. The V and J ends lost 0 bases and 1 base respectively, with 4 bases between them. This CDR3 has 14 residues. CDR1 and CDR2 from the germline V gene are SGHDN and FVKESK. Here the CDR3 DNA reads TGTGCCAGCAGCCAAGACCTTTCCTACAATGAGCAGTTCTTC. Translating it yields CASSQDLSYNEQFF.

The rearrangement links TRBV7-9 to TRBJ2-1; possible D gene TRBD1, 5 bases. The CDR3 is 13 amino acids. V was shortened by 5 bases and J by 10 bases, with 15 bases between the two germline ends. Per the germline V gene, CDR1 is SEHNR and CDR2 is FQNEAQ (reference sequence). This chain's CDR3 is CASSHDRAGEQFF. The CDR3 DNA reads as TGTGCCAGCAGCCACGACCGGGCAGGGGAGCAGTTCTTC.

This clone was seen once. The chain has TRBV19 and TRBJ2-1; 12 positions agree with TRBD1. With V trimmed by 7 bases and J by 8 bases, 12 bases remained unmatched. Germline values: CDR1 LNHDA, CDR2 SQIVND (reference sequence). This CDR3 contains 16 residues. CDR3 nucleotide sequence: TGTGCCAGTAAGGACCCCGGGACAGGGGGCGGAGATGAGCAGTTCTTC. It specifies CASKDPGTGGGDEQFF. Based on the CDR3 plus reference TRBV19 and TRBJ2-1, the full variable domain is DGGITQSPKYLFRKEGQNVTLSCEQNLNHDAMYWYRQDPGQGLRLIYYSQIVNDFQKGDIAEGYSVSREKKESFPLTVTSAQKNPTAFYLCASKDPGTGGGDEQFFGPGTRLTVL.

This clone came up a few times. Here the CDR3 reads CASRTSGRGSYEQYF. CDR3 bases: TGTGCCAGTAGGACTAGCGGGAGAGGTTCCTACGAGCAGTACTTC. The chain couples TRBV19 to TRBJ2-7, with TRBD2 identical over 12 bases. J gave up 1 base and V 6 bases, and 4 bases lay outside the gene matches. CDR3 length: 15 residues. The germline CDR1 and CDR2 sequences are LNHDA and SQIVND (reference sequence).

This chain links TRBV27 with TRBJ1-6; D is possibly TRBD1 (5 bases). Trimming removed 2 bases at V and 14 bases at J, with 10 bases between. CDR1 MNHEY and CDR2 SMNVEV come from the germline V gene (reference sequence). The CDR3 totals 12 residues. CDR3 loop: CASSLRGSTLHF. For the CDR3, the DNA is TGTGCCAGCAGTTTACGGGGGAGCACCCTCCACTTT.

The CDR3 sequence is CASSSRTGSQHF. CDR3 nucleotide sequence: TGTGCCAGCAGCTCGCGGACAGGGAGCCAGCATTTT. This chain joins TRBV5-6 and TRBJ1-5; 8 nucleotides agree with TRBD1. The length of the CDR3 is 12 residues. V dropped 3 bases and J dropped 12; count of bases not matched to a gene: 5. CDR1 and CDR2 from the germline V gene are SGHDT and YYEEEE.

The rearrangement uses TRBV3-1 (or the pseudogene TRBV3-2) and TRBJ2-1; 9 bases match TRBD2. Germline V CDR1 and CDR2: LGHDT, YNNKEL (reference sequence). CDR3 size: 15 residues. After removal of 1 base from V and 4 bases from J, the junction contained 2 bases not matched to a gene. The CDR3 DNA is TGTGCCAGCAGCCAAGGGACTAGCGCTTACAATGAGCAGTTCTTC. Translated: CASSQGTSAYNEQFF.

The chain is built from TRBV4-1 and TRBJ2-5; unclear D gene. Trimming removed 3 bases at V and 4 bases at J, with 12 bases between. Germline assignment: CDR1 MGHRA and CDR2 YSYEKL. The CDR3 sequence is 14 residues long. DNA for the CDR3: TGCGCCAGCAGCCAGCCTCGGAGATTAGAGACCCAGTACTTC. It codes for CASSQPRRLETQYF.

The genes are TRBV7-9 and TRBJ1-5, with D possibly matching TRBD1 (6 bases). The CDR3 has 12 amino acids. The germline CDR1 and CDR2 sequences are SEHNR and FQNEAQ (reference sequence). The V gene lost 3 bases and the J gene lost 11 bases, with 11 bases spanning the gap. CDR3 sequence: CASSFSGEAQHF. The CDR3 bases are TGTGCCAGCAGCTTCTCAGGGGAAGCCCAGCATTTT.

This clone came up a few times. The genes are TRBV30 and TRBJ2-1, with 8 bases identical to TRBD1. The CDR3 totals 13 residues. The germline CDR1 and CDR2 sequences are GTSNPN and SVGIG (reference sequence). Trimming took 1 base from V and 7 from J; bases not matched to a gene: 3. The CDR3 coding sequence is TGTGCCTGGAGTGGAAACAGGGGGAATGAGCAGTTCTTC. This codes for CAWSGNRGNEQFF. The whole variable domain, filled in from reference TRBV30 and TRBJ2-1, reads SQTIHQWPATLVQPVGSPLSLECTVEGTSNPNLYWYRQAAGRGLQLLFYSVGIGQISSEVPQNLSASRPQDRQFILSSKKLLLSDSGFYLCAWSGNRGNEQFFGPGTRLTVL.

This clone was observed a single time. CDR3 sequence reads: CASSYSLGLGANVLTF. CDR3 bases: TGTGCCAGCAGTTACTCCCTTGGGCTTGGGGCCAACGTCCTGACTTTC. The chain links TRBV6-5 to TRBJ2-6; D is unresolved. This CDR3 is 16 amino acids long. The V gene's germline CDR1 is MNHEY and CDR2 SVGAGI. The V end was cut by 0 bases, the J end by 3 bases, with 9 bases between.

V is TRBV19 and J is TRBJ2-7, with 10 nucleotides matching TRBD2. This CDR3 region has 14 residues. Looked up from germline, CDR1 is LNHDA and CDR2 is SQIVND (reference sequence). V lost 7 bases and J lost 6; bases outside the gene matches: 9. The CDR3 region has the DNA TGTGCCAGTATGTCAGCGGGAGGGCTGGGCGAGCAGTACTTC. Protein sequence: CASMSAGGLGEQYF. Using reference TRBV19 and TRBJ2-7 for the parts outside the CDR3, the full variable domain is DGGITQSPKYLFRKEGQNVTLSCEQNLNHDAMYWYRQDPGQGLRLIYYSQIVNDFQKGDIAEGYSVSREKKESFPLTVTSAQKNPTAFYLCASMSAGGLGEQYFGPGTRLTVT.

The chain's CDR3 is CASSAGLTGNTIYF. The DNA of the CDR3 is TGTGCCAGCAGTGCGGGACTAACTGGAAACACCATATATTTT. J is TRBJ1-3 and V is TRBV28, with D possibly matching TRBD1 (5 bases). Per germline, CDR1 MDHEN and CDR2 SYDVKM. V was shortened by 5 bases and J by 2 bases, with 10 bases between the two germline ends. The CDR3 covers 14 residues. Full variable domain (remainder filled in from reference TRBV28 and TRBJ1-3): DVKVTQSSRYLVKRTGEKVFLECVQDMDHENMFWYRQDPGLGLRLIYFSYDVKMKEKGDIPEGYSVSREKKERFSLILESASTNQTSMYLCASSAGLTGNTIYFGEGSWLTVV.

Here the CDR3 reads CASSVRTGELFF. CDR3 nucleotide sequence: TGTGCCAGCAGCGTACGCACCGGGGAGCTGTTTTTT. The rearrangement uses TRBV9 and TRBJ2-2; no reliable D call. The V gene's germline CDR1 is SGDLS and CDR2 YYNGEE. The CDR3 is 12 amino acids. The ends were cut back, 1 base at V and 4 bases at J, with 2 bases in the middle.

The chain has TRBV6-2 or TRBV6-3 and TRBJ2-2; D is unresolved. There are 14 residues in the CDR3. Germline lookup yields CDR1 MNHEY and CDR2 SVGEGT. V lost 0 bases and J lost 4, with 6 bases in between. The CDR3 sequence is CASSYSVSTGELFF. CDR3 nucleotides: TGTGCCAGCAGTTACTCCGTTTCCACCGGGGAGCTGTTTTTT.

The CDR3 sequence: CASSTPTSGSYNEQFF. CDR3 sequence (DNA): TGTGCCAGCAGTACACCCACTAGCGGAAGCTACAATGAGCAGTTCTTC. The chain employs TRBV28 and TRBJ2-1, with 8 bases that match TRBD2. Per germline, CDR1 MDHEN and CDR2 SYDVKM. V shed 5 bases and J 3 bases; nucleotides not matched to a gene: 9. There are 16 residues in the CDR3.

The chain has TRBV5-1 and TRBJ2-3; D remains ambiguous. Germline V lookup: CDR1 SGHRS, CDR2 YFSETQ. The CDR3 is made up of 13 amino acids. The V end was cut by 4 bases, the J end by 5 bases, with 11 bases between. The CDR3 DNA reads TGCGCCAGCAGCCTTGGCTCCGAAGATACGCAGTATTTT. This gives the protein CASSLGSEDTQYF.

The rearrangement links TRBV9 to TRBJ2-1, with TRBD2 identical over 9 bases. CDR1 SGDLS and CDR2 YYNGEE come from the germline V gene. The trim removed 4 bases at V and 0 bases at J, leaving 14 bases unmatched. This CDR3 region has 19 residues. Here the CDR3 reads CASSPRPGLAGGSYNEQFF. The CDR3 coding sequence is TGTGCCAGCAGCCCCCGACCGGGACTAGCCGGGGGCTCCTACAATGAGCAGTTCTTC.

V and J are TRBV21-1 and TRBJ1-4. TRBV21-1 is labeled a pseudogene. The CDR3 has 14 residues. Here the CDR3 reads CASSPMRVNEKLFF. In DNA, the CDR3 is TGTGCCAGCAGCCCGATGAGGGTCAATGAAAAACTGTTTTTT.

The gene calls are TRBV7-2 and TRBJ2-7, with 8 bases matching TRBD1. Germline V gene sequence: CDR1 SGHTA, CDR2 FQGNSA. This CDR3 is 16 amino acids long. With V trimmed by 5 bases and J by 2 bases, 11 bases remained unmatched. The CDR3 reads CASSPGRGRSTYEQYF. CDR3 in DNA: TGTGCCAGCAGCCCTGGCAGGGGGCGATCCACCTACGAGCAGTACTTC.

This clone came up a few times. V usage is TRBV28 and J usage is TRBJ1-1; the match to TRBD1 covers 11 bases. Germline V lookup: CDR1 MDHEN, CDR2 SYDVKM. After removal of 6 bases from V and 6 bases from J, the junction contained 6 bases not matched to a gene. This CDR3 region has 14 residues. DNA of the CDR3: TGTGCCAGCAGCCCAGGACAGGGGGCCTCTGAAGCTTTCTTT. Amino acid sequence: CASSPGQGASEAFF.

The chain couples TRBV11-3 to TRBJ2-2; maybe TRBD2 (6 bases). The germline V and J ends were trimmed by 1 base and 7 bases, with 13 bases remaining between them. There are 15 residues in the CDR3. Germline loops: CDR1 SGHNT, CDR2 YENEEA. The chain's CDR3 is CASSLGGGRDGELFF. CDR3 DNA: TGTGCCAGCAGCTTAGGGGGAGGACGTGACGGGGAGCTGTTTTTT.

The chain recombines TRBV4-3 with TRBJ2-3, with 8 positions matching TRBD2. This CDR3 is built from 16 residues. The germline V gene has CDR1 LGHNA and CDR2 YSLEER. The ends lost 1 base at V and 3 bases at J; junction bases unmatched: 6. CDR3: CASSQGLAGRTDTQYF. For the CDR3, the DNA is TGCGCCAGCAGCCAAGGATTAGCGGGACGGACAGATACGCAGTATTTT.

The chain is built from TRBV5-1 and TRBJ2-3; TRBD1 matches 9 bases. V lost 3 bases, J lost 3 bases, and 2 bases stayed unmatched. The CDR3 totals 14 residues. Germline V gene sequence: CDR1 SGHRS, CDR2 YFSETQ. The CDR3 sequence: CASSWGTGTDTQYF. The DNA for the CDR3 is TGCGCCAGCAGCTGGGGGACAGGGACAGATACGCAGTATTTT.